A selection of T cell receptor beta chains follows, all from one sample in a study of T cells after yellow fever vaccination. TCRdb reanalysed the 5' RACE reads using MiXCR and keeps one entry per CDR3 protein. This table holds a few hundred thousand distinct CDR3 sequences, roughly 6.8% found once. Sequences were derived from PBMCs, sampled approximately 47 days after the first yellow fever vaccination. The receptors here all came from a man aged 18-30 years who received the YFV17D yellow fever vaccine. The CDR3 runs from the conserved cysteine through the conserved F or W. A clone size is listed for some rows: how often the clone was seen (once, few, many), or a class if it is expanded.

clone size | V gene | CDR3 protein
- | TRBV6-2/TRBV6-3 | CASSAGEETQYF
many | TRBV6-2/TRBV6-3 | CASSYIAITGELFF
- | TRBV6-1 | CASSSGGADKNIQYF
few | TRBV12-3/TRBV12-4 | CASSAAGVDTGELFF
few | TRBV29-1 | CSVELREGYEQYF
few | TRBV2 | CASSDLQGEINTEAFF
many | TRBV12-3/TRBV12-4 | CASSPEAGTGRLF
few | TRBV20-1 | CSANRDRGSTGELFF
- | TRBV20-1 | CCARGLSGGPAGGTQYF
few | TRBV29-1 | CSVESFAGSDEQFF
- | TRBV6-5 | CASSYWTGVYEQYF
few | TRBV6-1 | CASNPSSRVGGYTF
many | TRBV29-1 | CSVGDSQETQYF
few | TRBV20-1 | CSARTRGRGDQPQHF
many | TRBV7-6 | CASSSRAGGDGNQPQHF
- | TRBV5-1 | CASSLGPFASYEQYF
few | TRBV7-9 | CASSRGLAEQETQYF
few | TRBV7-2 | CASSPTTDQAEAFF
few | TRBV7-3 | CASSRGPTGELFF
few | TRBV20-1 | CSAQNRGRNTEAFF
- | TRBV6-1 | CASSQSSGNTIYF
- | TRBV20-1 | CSARNTMNTEAFF
many | TRBV27 | CASSLGVGYEQYF
- | TRBV11-2 | CASSLEAGVANEQFF
few | TRBV14 | CASSQDLTVYEQYF
- | TRBV7-2 | CASSPWGGATGELFF
many | TRBV12-3/TRBV12-4 | CASSPKNTEAFF
many | TRBV5-1 | CASSLGIAGGHDEQFF